This record concerns one TCR beta chain sequence. This specimen belongs to a study of blood T cell repertoires in COVID-19. Turning to the study itself: Sources were T cells, B-cell-depleted T cells, or PBMCs; the material itself was cDNA or gDNA.

Seattle patient enrollment occurred during active infection, with longitudinal follow-up thereafter. This CDR3 region has 13 residues. Trimming shortened V by 3 bases and J by 5 bases, and 11 bases separated the two germline ends. Germline lookup yields CDR1 LNHDA and CDR2 SQIVND (reference sequence). Original processing methods: From reference gene primer amplification, estimates of nucleated cell counts were derived. Profiling relied on immunoSEQ multiplex PCR, and the TCRdb table lists in-frame clones only, not all of them. V, J and clone size reflect that table, while D and trimming were determined from the DNA. The sample carries about 99,000 clones, roughly 81% recorded once.

What was sequenced was peripheral blood. The V gene is TRBV19, the J gene TRBJ2-7; D possibly corresponds to TRBD2 (6 bases). This clonotype was sampled from an elderly man with COVID-19, enrolled during active disease. The CDR3 nucleotides are TGTGCCAGTAGTATTGGGGGGTACGACGAGCAGTACTTC. Translated: CASSIGGYDEQYF.